Below, 2 T cell receptor beta chains from the same sample are listed, as sequenced in a study of somatic mutations in cytotoxic T cells in rheumatoid arthritis (dated by TCRdb to about 2017). Library prep was done by the immunoSEQ multiplex PCR assay. Imported from immuneACCESS, the table was reduced by TCRdb to in-frame sequences with V and J called. These copies leave out some clones; in studies compared against another copy, an unresolved V gene accounts for under half, and the cause of the remainder is not known. In all, the sample holds about 10,000 clones, and about four fifths of those were seen once. The top ten clonotypes cover around 20% of the sample. Sequencing used CD8+ T cells sorted from blood. The receptors were gathered from a woman between 50 and 59 years old in good health.

This chain joins TRBV5-4 and TRBJ2-5; D gene uncertain. The end of the DNA fits TRBJ2-7 better, so the J call may be wrong. This CDR3 region has 14 residues. Germline lookup yields CDR1 SGHNT and CDR2 YYREEE (reference sequence). The chain's CDR3 is CASSLEDPGYEQYF. The CDR3 nucleotides read TGTGCCAGCAGCTTAGAGGATCCTGGGTACGAGCAGTACTTC.

The rearrangement uses TRBV18 and TRBJ2-7; 10 positions match TRBD1. V dropped 6 bases and J dropped 3; count of bases not matched to a gene: 2. This CDR3 has 13 residues. The germline V gene encodes CDR1 KGHSH and CDR2 LQKENI. This CDR3 is CASSGDRGYEQYF. The CDR3 DNA reads TGTGCCAGCTCGGGGGACAGGGGCTACGAGCAGTACTTC.